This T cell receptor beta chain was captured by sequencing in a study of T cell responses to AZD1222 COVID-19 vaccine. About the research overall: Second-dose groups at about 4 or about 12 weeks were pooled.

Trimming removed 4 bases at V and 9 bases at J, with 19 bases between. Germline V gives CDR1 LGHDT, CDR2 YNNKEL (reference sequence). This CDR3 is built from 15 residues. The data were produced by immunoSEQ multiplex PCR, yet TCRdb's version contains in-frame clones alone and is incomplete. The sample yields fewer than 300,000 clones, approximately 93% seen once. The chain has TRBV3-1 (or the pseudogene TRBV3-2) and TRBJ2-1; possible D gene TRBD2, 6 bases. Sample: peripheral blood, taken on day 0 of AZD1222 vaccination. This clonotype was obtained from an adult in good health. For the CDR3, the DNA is TGTGCCAGCAGCCTCGGGGGAGCGGGCCTCGGTGAGCAGTTCTTC. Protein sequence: CASSLGGAGLGEQFF.